This entry concerns a single TCR beta chain. The source of the sample is a study of blood T cell repertoires in COVID-19. Study summary: Acute and convalescent COVID-19 specimens originated in the United States, Italy and Spain. Sample material is recorded as cDNA or gDNA derived from T cells, B-cell-depleted T cells, or PBMCs.

The V gene end was trimmed by 3 bases and the J gene end by 2 bases; junction bases not matched to a gene: 3. This CDR3 comprises 14 residues. CDR1 is KGHSH and CDR2 is LQKENI in the germline V gene. Per the original data handling: Reference gene primer amplification gave nucleated cell count estimates. Sequenced by immunoSEQ multiplex PCR; TCRdb stores in-frame clones only, minus some. V and J calls and clone size are as listed in that table; D and trimming were resolved from the DNA. The repertoire holds some 250,000 clones, with roughly four fifths as singletons. Sequences were obtained from peripheral blood. The chain combines TRBV18 with TRBJ2-7; TRBD2 agrees at 8 bases. The source is an older woman with active or convalescent COVID-19. CDR3 sequence (DNA): TGTGCCAGCTCACCTCGGGGGGGGGCCTACGAGCAGTACTTC. Residues: CASSPRGGAYEQYF.